This TCR beta chain was sequenced for a study of T-cell memory formation after mild COVID-19. Study summary: TCR clusters were mostly donor specific.

TCRdb redid the calling of the 5' RACE reads with MiXCR, one entry per CDR3 protein. Among about 130,000 distinct CDR3 sequences listed, around 6.3% were seen once. This clonotype appeared a few times. At one boundary the junction diverges from the germline segment, which might be a read error. Sequencing input: PBMCs or a T cell subset sorted from them (not recorded which). The source of this sequence is an adult woman who had mild COVID-19 (a few samples of this study predate the infection). Cell type and time point are not known.

CDR3 sequence (DNA): TGTGCCAGCAGCTCCCGGGACAGGGATTCCCCCCTCCACTTT. Protein product: CASSSRDRDSPLHF. The V gene is TRBV7-8, the J gene TRBJ1-6, with 9 positions matching TRBD1. CDR1 is SGHVS, CDR2 FQNEAQ, per germline. The CDR3 is made up of 14 amino acids.